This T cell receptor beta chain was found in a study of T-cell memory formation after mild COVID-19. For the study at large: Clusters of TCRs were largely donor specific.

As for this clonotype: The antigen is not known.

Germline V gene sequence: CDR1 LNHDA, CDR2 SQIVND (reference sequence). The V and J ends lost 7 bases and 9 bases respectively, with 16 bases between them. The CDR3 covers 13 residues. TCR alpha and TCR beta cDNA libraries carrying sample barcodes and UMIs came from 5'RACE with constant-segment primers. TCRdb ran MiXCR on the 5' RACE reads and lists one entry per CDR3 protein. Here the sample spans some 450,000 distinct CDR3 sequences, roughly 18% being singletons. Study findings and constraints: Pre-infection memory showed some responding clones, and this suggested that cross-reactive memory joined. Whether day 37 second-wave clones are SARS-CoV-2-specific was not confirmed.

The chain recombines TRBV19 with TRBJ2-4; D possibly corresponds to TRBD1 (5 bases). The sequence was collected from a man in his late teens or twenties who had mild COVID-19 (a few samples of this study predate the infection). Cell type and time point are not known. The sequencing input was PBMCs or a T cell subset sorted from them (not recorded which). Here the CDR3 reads CASTSWGEAIQYF. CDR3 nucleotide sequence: TGTGCCAGTACGTCGTGGGGCGAAGCCATTCAGTACTTC.